This T cell receptor (beta chain) was observed in a study of T cells after yellow fever vaccination. Between the trimmed V and J ends, which lost 2 bases and 4 bases, there was a span of 10 bases. This CDR3 spans 14 amino acids. Germline assignment: CDR1 SGHTA and CDR2 FQGNSA. Study outcomes and limitations: Contamination of FACS-sorted repertoires by abundant clonotypes from the bulk population could occur. Subsequent booster samples again held most clones from primary vaccination (96% CD4, about 90% CD8). CD4 and CD8 compartments shared a small share of clonotypes.

Making TCR cDNA involved 5'RACE template switching, which added UMIs and a universal primer site. One entry per CDR3 protein, called by TCRdb with MiXCR from the 5' RACE reads. This sample yields about 260,000 distinct CDR3 sequences, of which approximately 3.6% are seen a single time; under 20% belongs to the top ten. This clonotype was observed at least ten times. Its antigen is still unknown. The material sequenced was PBMCs, taken 15 days after the yellow fever booster vaccination. The receptor was isolated from a man between 18 and 29 years old who received the YFV17D yellow fever vaccine. This rearrangement joins TRBV7-2 to TRBJ2-3; no reliable D call. CDR3 nucleotides: TGTGCCAGCAGCTTATGGGGTCAACCAGATACGCAGTATTTT. Translated: CASSLWGQPDTQYF.